These 18 T cell receptor beta chains came from one sample sequenced in a study of early T cells in non-severe SARS-CoV-2 infection. TCRdb re-called the 5' RACE reads with MiXCR, one entry per CDR3 protein. Of about 50,000 distinct CDR3 sequences in the sample, more than 9% were seen once. Sample: whole blood. Receptors originate from an adult who was a healthcare worker with PCR-confirmed SARS-CoV-2 infection or an uninfected control (not recorded which).

This clonotype was counted only a few times. The chain combines TRBV4-2 with TRBJ2-3; a possible D gene is TRBD2 (6 bases). The CDR3 extends over 18 amino acids. Per the germline V gene, CDR1 is LGHNA and CDR2 is YNFKEQ. V was trimmed by 0 bases and J by 1 base, leaving 17 bases between them. CDR3 sequence: CASSQDPAGSGGTDTQYF. Here the CDR3 DNA reads TGTGCCAGCAGCCAAGATCCCGCCGGGTCGGGGGGCACAGATACGCAGTATTTT.

The chain combines TRBV7-9 with TRBJ1-2; a possible D gene is TRBD1 (6 bases). There are 16 residues in the CDR3. From germline, CDR1 is SEHNR and CDR2 FQNEAQ (reference sequence). Trimming pared 1 base from V and 5 bases from J, leaving 17 bases between. CDR3 sequence: CASSLGAGVKVYGYTF. DNA of the CDR3: TGTGCCAGCAGCTTAGGCGCAGGGGTAAAAGTGTATGGCTACACCTTC.

Only a few counts were recorded for this clonotype. The gene calls are TRBV6-4 and TRBJ2-1; 7 nucleotides line up with TRBD2. Unmatched junction bases numbered 7, after V lost 5 bases and J lost 3 bases. The CDR3 is 15 residues long. Per the germline V gene, CDR1 is MRHNA and CDR2 is SNTAGT. The CDR3 reads CASSPERGLYNEQFF. CDR3 sequence (DNA): TGTGCCAGCAGTCCCGAGCGGGGACTCTACAATGAGCAGTTCTTC.

Here the CDR3 DNA reads TGTGCCAGCAGCTTGTCAGTCGGAACTAGCACAGATACGCAGTATTTT. As protein: CASSLSVGTSTDTQYF. The chain has TRBV7-9 and TRBJ2-3; D not resolved. CDR3 length: 16 amino acids. Germline assignment: CDR1 SEHNR and CDR2 FQNEAQ (reference sequence). The germline V and J ends were trimmed by 3 bases and 0 bases, with 13 bases remaining between them.

The V call is TRBV25-1, the J call TRBJ2-7, with 13 bases that match TRBD2. CDR3 length equals 15 residues. The V segment lost 6 bases and the J segment 1 base; nucleotides outside the gene matches: 3. The germline gives CDR1 MGHDK, CDR2 SYGVNS. CDR3 region: CASRPGLAGSYEQYF. The CDR3 DNA reads TGTGCCAGCAGACCGGGACTAGCGGGATCCTACGAGCAGTACTTC.

The table lists this clonotype with a few counts. This chain connects TRBV6-1 to TRBJ2-7; D is perhaps TRBD2 (5 bases). Per the germline V gene, CDR1 is MNHNS and CDR2 is SASEGT. The CDR3 runs to 12 residues. Trimming took 6 bases from V and 5 from J, leaving 11 bases between them. CDR3 sequence reads: CASSPRGNEQYF. CDR3 nucleotides: TGTGCCAGCAGCCCTCGGGGTAACGAGCAGTACTTC.

This clonotype was counted a few times. The genes are TRBV7-2 and TRBJ2-4; 7 nucleotides agree with TRBD1. V dropped 5 bases and J dropped 4; count of bases not matched to a gene: 8. This CDR3 has 15 amino acids. The germline CDR1 and CDR2 sequences are SGHTA and FQGNSA. The chain's CDR3 is CASSRRDSKKNIQYF. CDR3 nucleotides: TGTGCCAGCAGCCGCCGGGACAGCAAAAAAAACATTCAGTACTTC.

There are many counts of this clonotype. This chain connects TRBV15 to TRBJ2-1, with 9 bases matching TRBD1. V lost 4 bases and J lost 4; bases outside the gene matches: 8. CDR3 length equals 16 residues. Looked up from germline, CDR1 is LNHNV and CDR2 is YYDKDF (reference sequence). DNA for the CDR3: TGTGCCACCAGCAAAAAGACAGGGGGGCCGTACAATGAGCAGTTCTTC. Translation gives CATSKKTGGPYNEQFF.

This clonotype was seen only a few times. CDR3 nucleotide sequence: TGCAGTGCTAGTCTAACGGGACAGGGAATTGGCGAGCAGTACTTC. This sequence encodes CSASLTGQGIGEQYF. The V call is TRBV20-1, the J call TRBJ2-7, with TRBD1 matching 9 bases. Losses at the gene ends were 3 bases for V and 6 bases for J; bases not matched to a gene: 12. This CDR3 has 15 amino acids. CDR1 and CDR2 (germline): DFQATT, SNEGSKA (reference sequence).

This clonotype was picked up a small number of times. V usage is TRBV20-1 and J usage is TRBJ1-1; D is unresolved. The CDR3 covers 10 residues. Trimming pared 4 bases from V and 7 bases from J, leaving 7 bases between. Germline V gene sequence: CDR1 DFQATT, CDR2 SNEGSKA (reference sequence). DNA of the CDR3: TGCAGTGCTAAAGTAGATGAAGCTTTCTTT. Its translation is CSAKVDEAFF.

The chain links TRBV19 to TRBJ1-5; 7 bases fit TRBD1. The length of the CDR3 is 14 residues. Germline values: CDR1 LNHDA, CDR2 SQIVND (reference sequence). V lost 3 bases to trimming and J lost 7 bases; unmatched junction nucleotides: 6. Here the CDR3 reads CASSIEGAGQPQHF. CDR3 nucleotides: TGTGCCAGTAGTATCGAGGGGGCCGGGCAGCCCCAGCATTTT.

This sequence joins TRBV12-3 or TRBV12-4 and TRBJ2-1, with TRBD2 matching 13 bases. The CDR3 runs to 15 residues. The J segment lost 9 bases and the V segment lost 6 bases, leaving 8 bases of the junction unmatched. The CDR3 sequence is CASRLTSGRAIEQFF. The DNA for the CDR3 is TGTGCCAGCAGGCTTACTAGCGGGAGGGCCATTGAGCAGTTCTTC.

The rearrangement links TRBV6-5 to TRBJ1-6; TRBD1 matches at 7 bases. The V segment lost 5 bases and the J segment 7 bases; nucleotides outside the gene matches: 5. This CDR3 region has 14 residues. CDR1 and CDR2 from the germline V gene are MNHEY and SVGAGI. The CDR3 loop reads CASSLGQLNSPLHF. CDR3 nucleotide sequence: TGTGCCAGCAGTCTGGGACAGCTGAATTCACCCCTCCACTTT.

The chain carries TRBV20-1 and TRBJ2-5; D not certain. Deletions cut 6 bases from V and 2 bases from J, with 16 bases between. The CDR3 extends over 14 amino acids. CDR1 and CDR2 (germline): DFQATT, SNEGSKA (reference sequence). The CDR3 region is CSAQSIGGQETQYF. DNA of the CDR3: TGCAGTGCCCAGTCGATCGGCGGACAAGAGACCCAGTACTTC.

The chain is built from TRBV28 and TRBJ2-3; D might be TRBD2 (6 bases). V was shortened by 10 bases and J by 2 bases, with 22 bases between the two germline ends. This CDR3 spans 16 amino acids. The germline gives CDR1 MDHEN, CDR2 SYDVKM. The CDR3, as DNA: TGTGCCACCTCGACCCCGGCGGGATCAACCACAGATACGCAGTATTTT. Translating gives CATSTPAGSTTDTQYF.

This clonotype was counted ten times or more. The chain combines TRBV12-5 with TRBJ2-5; 7 nucleotides agree with TRBD1. Germline assignment: CDR1 LGHNT and CDR2 FRNRAP. V gave up 4 bases and J gave up 5 bases; unmatched junction bases: 4. The CDR3 length is 13 residues. CDR3 coding DNA: TGTGCTAGTGGTTACACAGGGGTGGAGACCCAGTACTTC. Translated: CASGYTGVETQYF.

This clonotype was seen only once. A much larger clone lies one base from this, so it may be a read error. V usage is TRBV27 and J usage is TRBJ1-2, with 10 bases matching TRBD1. This CDR3 region has 16 residues. Germline CDR1 is MNHEY and CDR2 is SMNVEV (reference sequence). The ends lost 5 bases at V and 4 bases at J; junction bases unmatched: 10. The CDR3 spells CASSPPDRGISYGYTF. In nucleotides, the CDR3 is TGTGCCAGCAGTCCCCCGGACAGGGGGATAAGCTATGGCTACACCTTC.

This clonotype was seen many times. The CDR3 region has the DNA TGTGCCAGCAGCCTGGAGGGGACAGTTAGCAATCAGCCCCAGCATTTT. Residues: CASSLEGTVSNQPQHF. The rearrangement joins TRBV7-2 to TRBJ1-5; 7 bases align to TRBD1. Germline V gene sequence: CDR1 SGHTA, CDR2 FQGNSA. The CDR3 has 16 residues. J was trimmed by 0 bases and V by 5 bases; bases with no gene match: 7.